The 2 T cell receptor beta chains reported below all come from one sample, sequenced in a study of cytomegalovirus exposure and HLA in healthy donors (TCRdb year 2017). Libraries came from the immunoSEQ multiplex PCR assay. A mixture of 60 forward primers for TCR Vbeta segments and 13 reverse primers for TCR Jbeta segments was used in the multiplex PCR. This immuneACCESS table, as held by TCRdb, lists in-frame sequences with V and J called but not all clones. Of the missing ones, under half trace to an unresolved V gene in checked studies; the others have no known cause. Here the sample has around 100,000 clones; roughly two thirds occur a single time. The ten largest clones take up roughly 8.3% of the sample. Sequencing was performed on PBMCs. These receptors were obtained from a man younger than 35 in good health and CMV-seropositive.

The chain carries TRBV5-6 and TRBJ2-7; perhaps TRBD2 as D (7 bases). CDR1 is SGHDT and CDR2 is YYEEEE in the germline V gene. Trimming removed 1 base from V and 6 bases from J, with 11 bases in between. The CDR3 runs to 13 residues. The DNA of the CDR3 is TGTGCCAGCAGCTTGTTCGGGGGGCTCGAGCAGTACGTC. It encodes CASSLFGGLEQYV.

This chain's CDR3 is CASTSQYSYEQYF. The CDR3 nucleotides read TGTGCCAGCACCTCGCAGTACTCCTACGAGCAGTACTTC. This rearrangement joins TRBV6-5 to TRBJ2-7; D is ambiguous. Germline V gives CDR1 MNHEY, CDR2 SVGAGI. The V end lost 7 bases, the J end lost 0 bases, and 10 bases lay between the germline ends. CDR3 size: 13 residues.